Following are 4 T cell receptor beta chains from one sample sequenced in a study of blood T cell repertoires in COVID-19. Only in-frame clones appear in the TCRdb table, and some are missing; sequencing was by immunoSEQ multiplex PCR. The table includes about 110,000 clones, approximately 83% detected once. Sequenced material: peripheral blood. Every receptor here comes from a man in his forties or fifties with acute or convalescent COVID-19.

J is TRBJ1-2 and V is TRBV14; maybe TRBD1 (5 bases). V was shortened by 4 bases and J by 4 bases, with 16 bases between the two germline ends. In germline, CDR1 is SGHDN, CDR2 FVKESK. This CDR3 has 15 amino acids. The CDR3 nucleotides read TGTGCCAGCAGCCCCCCTCTAACAGGCGGCTATGGCTACACCTTC. It translates to CASSPPLTGGYGYTF.

The chain links TRBV5-5 to TRBJ1-5; 7 bases match TRBD1. Germline V gene data show CDR1 as SGHKS and CDR2 as YYEKEE (reference sequence). Unmatched junction bases numbered 7, after V lost 4 bases and J lost 3 bases. CDR3 length: 15 amino acids. For the CDR3, the DNA is TGTGCCAGCAGCCAAACAGGGGCTGACAATCAGCCCCAGCATTTT. This encodes CASSQTGADNQPQHF.

The chain employs TRBV28 and TRBJ1-5, with a tentative D call TRBD1 (5 bases). Germline V CDR1 and CDR2: MDHEN, SYDVKM. V was clipped by 6 bases and J by 5 bases, with 29 bases between them. The CDR3 sequence is 19 residues long. In DNA form, the CDR3 reads TGTGCCAGCAGCCCAAGACAGTCGCCACCCTCAAGACGAGATCAGCCCCAGCATTTT. Amino acid sequence: CASSPRQSPPSRRDQPQHF.

The chain employs TRBV9 and TRBJ2-3; 9 nucleotides match TRBD1. The length of the CDR3 is 15 residues. Per the germline V gene, CDR1 is SGDLS and CDR2 is YYNGEE. The V segment lost 2 bases and the J segment 2 bases; nucleotides outside the gene matches: 3. DNA for the CDR3: TGTGCCAGCAGCGTTTGGGACAGGGACACAGATACGCAGTATTTT. Protein: CASSVWDRDTDTQYF.